This T cell receptor beta chain was recorded in a study of regulatory T cells in long-lasting Graves disease. As to time point: newly diagnosed GD, antithyroid drugs for less than 3 months. With RNA extracted from PBMCs as input, the TCR library was made. The TCR beta library used iRepertoire HTBI primers with Arm-PCR amplification of CDR3. A single record per CDR3 protein comes from TCRdb applying MiXCR to the multiplex PCR reads. Here the sample spans a few hundred thousand distinct CDR3 sequences, approximately 15% being singletons. The sample holds many counts of this clonotype. The CDR3 totals 15 residues. J gave up 2 bases and V 5 bases, and 5 bases lay outside the gene matches. The germline gives CDR1 SGHRS, CDR2 YFSETQ. This same sample was also part of a study on T cells in Graves' hyperthyroidism and ophthalmopathy.

This sequence originates from a man in his forties with Graves disease. The chain employs TRBV5-1 and TRBJ2-7; 12 bases are shared with TRBD2. Material: peripheral blood mononuclear cells (PBMCs), obtained at new diagnosis, from a patient treated with antithyroid drugs. CDR3 sequence reads: CASRQLAGGTYEQYF. In DNA, the CDR3 is TGCGCCAGCAGACAACTAGCGGGGGGAACCTACGAGCAGTACTTC.